This is a list of T cell receptor beta chains from one sample in a study of CD8 T cells in Susac syndrome. TCRdb re-called the immunoSEQ multiplex PCR reads through MiXCR, storing one row per CDR3 protein. The sample carries fewer than 250,000 distinct CDR3 sequences, roughly 92% recorded once. The specimen was CD4+ T cells from PBMCs. These receptors were collected from a human donor in good health. Both conserved end residues are part of each CDR3. The D gene is left open where the match is weak. Not all rows give a size; the values are once, few, many and, for expanded clones, a class.

d_gene	v_gene	abundance	j_gene	CDR3aa	CDR3nt
TRBD1	TRBV24-1	-	TRBJ1-1	CATSGTGTVNTEAFF	TGTGCCACCAGTGGAACCGGGACAGTGAACACTGAAGCTTTCTTT
-	TRBV3-1	-	TRBJ1-2	CASSPLAPYGYTF	TGTGCCAGCAGCCCACTTGCTCCCTATGGCTACACCTTC
-	TRBV3-1	-	TRBJ2-5	CASSQVSARAETQYF	TGTGCCAGCAGCCAAGTTTCAGCCAGGGCAGAGACCCAGTACTTC
-	TRBV10-3	-	TRBJ2-1	CAIRSTTNRVNEQFF	TGTGCCATCAGATCGACAACAAACAGGGTCAATGAGCAGTTCTTC
-	TRBV6-2/TRBV6-3	-	TRBJ2-5	CASTPWGPETQYF	TGTGCCAGCACTCCCTGGGGGCCTGAGACCCAGTACTTC
TRBD2	TRBV23-1	-	TRBJ2-5	CASSRGTSGAETQYF	TGCGCCAGCAGCCGAGGGACTAGCGGGGCGGAGACCCAGTACTTC
TRBD1	TRBV3-1	-	TRBJ1-6	CASSQGTGGRSPLHF	TGTGCCAGCAGCCAAGGGACAGGGGGCAGATCACCCCTCCACTTT
-	TRBV20-1	-	TRBJ1-6	CSAREWSLALHF	TGCAGTGCTAGAGAGTGGTCGTTGGCCCTCCACTTT
-	TRBV4-1	-	TRBJ1-1	CASSPETALNTEAFF	TGCGCCAGCAGCCCAGAGACAGCGTTGAACACTGAAGCTTTCTTT
TRBD1	TRBV9	once	TRBJ2-3	CASSIPARTGSGDTQYF	TGTGCCAGCAGCATCCCAGCGAGGACAGGGTCCGGAGATACGCAGTATTTT
-	TRBV19	once	TRBJ1-5	CASSIWVDQPQHF	TGTGCCAGTAGTATTTGGGTCGATCAGCCCCAGCATTTT
-	TRBV28	once	TRBJ2-2	CASRGRVYTGELFF	TGTGCCAGCAGGGGCCGGGTCTACACCGGGGAGCTGTTTTTT
TRBD1	TRBV7-2	-	TRBJ1-6	CASSLRGRGNSPLHF	TGTGCCAGCAGCCTCAGGGGGCGTGGGAATTCACCCCTCCACTTT
TRBD1	TRBV12-3/TRBV12-4	-	TRBJ1-2	CASGIQGALHYGYTF	TGTGCCAGCGGTATACAGGGGGCGCTGCACTATGGCTACACCTTC
-	TRBV7-9	-	TRBJ1-5	CASSLTDSSQPQHF	TGTGCCAGCAGCTTGACAGATTCCAGTCAGCCCCAGCATTTT
-	TRBV24-1	-	TRBJ2-5	CATSETEETQYF	TGTGCCACCAGTGAGACAGAAGAGACCCAGTACTTC
TRBD1	TRBV29-1	-	TRBJ1-5	CSVEGQGSNQPQHF	TGCAGCGTTGAGGGACAGGGAAGCAATCAGCCCCAGCATTTT
-	TRBV10-3	-	TRBJ1-1	CAITRAGRSTEAFF	TGTGCCATCACCCGAGCGGGACGAAGCACTGAAGCTTTCTTT
-	TRBV18	-	TRBJ1-1	CASSPPGRRNTEAFF	TGTGCCAGCTCACCGCCAGGGAGAAGGAACACTGAAGCTTTCTTT
-	TRBV5-1	few	TRBJ2-6	CASSTGLAPSGANVLTF	TGCGCCAGCAGCACCGGCTTAGCTCCATCTGGGGCCAACGTCCTGACTTTC
-	TRBV21-1	-	TRBJ2-1	CASRRVLVHHSDNEQFF	TGTGCCAGCAGAAGAGTCCTAGTACACCATTCCGACAATGAGCAGTTCTTC
-	TRBV20-1	-	TRBJ2-1	CSARGFSYNEQFF	TGCAGTGCTAGGGGGTTCTCCTACAATGAGCAGTTCTTC
-	TRBV18	-	TRBJ1-6	CASSPKSGGVGNSPLHF	TGTGCCAGCTCACCAAAGAGCGGAGGGGTTGGAAATTCACCCCTCCACTTT
-	TRBV9	-	TRBJ2-2	CASSVTGYGAGELFF	TGTGCCAGCAGCGTTACAGGGTATGGTGCCGGGGAGCTGTTTTTT
-	TRBV27	-	TRBJ2-7	CASSYGGAQQYF	TGTGCCAGCAGTTACGGGGGAGCTCAGCAGTACTTC
-	TRBV5-1	-	TRBJ1-1	CASSLVLKGTEAFF	TGCGCCAGCAGCTTGGTGTTGAAGGGCACTGAAGCTTTCTTT